This T cell receptor (beta chain) comes out of a study of blood T cell dynamics during melanoma immunotherapy. Each bulk PBMC sample had roughly 350 ng DNA loaded. The table came from immunoSEQ multiplex PCR; TCRdb's copy has only in-frame clones and leaves some out. The sample has roughly 14,000 clones; about 86% are singletons. The CDR3 loop spans 14 amino acids. V lost 1 base and J 4 bases, leaving 11 bases between the germline ends. CDR1 is MNHNS, CDR2 SASEGT, per germline. Time point meaning: pre-treatment baseline. The receptor was isolated from a human donor with melanoma. The chain uses TRBV6-1 and TRBJ2-7, with a weak D call TRBD1 (6 bases). The sequenced sample was blood, obtained from a patient treated with checkpoint blockade. CDR3 in DNA: TGTGCCAGCAGTGAAGAGGGGGAGACGTACGAGCAGTACTTC. It is translated as CASSEEGETYEQYF.